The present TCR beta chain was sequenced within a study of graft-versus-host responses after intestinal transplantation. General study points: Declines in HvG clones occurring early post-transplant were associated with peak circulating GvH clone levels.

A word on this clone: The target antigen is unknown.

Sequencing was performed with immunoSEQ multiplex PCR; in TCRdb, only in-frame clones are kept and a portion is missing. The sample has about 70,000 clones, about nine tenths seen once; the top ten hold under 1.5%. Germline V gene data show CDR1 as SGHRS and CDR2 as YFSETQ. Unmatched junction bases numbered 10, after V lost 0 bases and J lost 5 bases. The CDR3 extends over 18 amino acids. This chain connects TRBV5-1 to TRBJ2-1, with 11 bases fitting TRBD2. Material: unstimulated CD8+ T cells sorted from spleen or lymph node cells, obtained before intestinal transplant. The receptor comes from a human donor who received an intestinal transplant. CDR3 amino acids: CASSLAYLAGGPNNEQFF. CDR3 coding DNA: TGCGCCAGCAGCTTGGCCTATCTAGCGGGGGGCCCAAACAATGAGCAGTTCTTC.